Listed below are T cell receptor beta chains from one sample, sequenced in a study of vaccination effects on CD4 cells after COVID-19. These receptors' targets are unknown. Libraries were prepared by immunoSEQ multiplex PCR; TCRdb keeps only in-frame clonotypes and omits some of them. The table includes around 70,000 clones, approximately 77% detected once. This sample comprised CD4+ T cells from PBMCs cultured without peptide, obtained before COVID-19 vaccination. These receptors all stem from a human donor who received a COVID-19 vaccine. CDR3s include the opening cysteine and the closing phenylalanine or tryptophan. The D gene is left open where the match is weak. Clone size is not always given. Where it is, it says once, few, many or a class for expanded clones.

>14|-|-|TRBV6-5|TRBJ1-5
TGTGCCAGCAGTTCGGGGGCGCGCAATCAGCCCCAGCATTTT
CASSSGARNQPQHF
>16|-|-|TRBV18|TRBJ1-3
TGTGCCAGCTCACCACAAGGAGCCAATCCTGGAAACACCATATATTTT
CASSPQGANPGNTIYF
>14|-|-|TRBV18|TRBJ1-5
TGTGCCAGCTCTCCAGCAGGGGGCAATCAGCCCCAGCATTTT
CASSPAGGNQPQHF
>15|-|TRBD1|TRBV7-2|TRBJ1-5
TGTGCCAGCAGCTTAGGGAGAGGGGGCGATCAGCCCCAGCATTTT
CASSLGRGGDQPQHF
>14|-|-|TRBV18|TRBJ1-2
TGTGCCAGCTCACCACCAGCGTCCTCCTATGGCTACACCTTC
CASSPPASSYGYTF
>15|-|TRBD1|TRBV5-1|TRBJ1-1
TGCGCCAGCAGCTTGCCCGGACAGGGGCGGACTGAAGCTTTCTTT
CASSLPGQGRTEAFF
>16|few|-|TRBV6-1|TRBJ2-2
TGTGCCAGCAGTGAAATGTTAGGCAGAAGCACCGGGGAGCTGTTTTTT
CASSEMLGRSTGELFF
>14|-|-|TRBV5-1|TRBJ2-1
TGCGCCAGCAGGGGGATAGCGACCATCAATGAGCAGTTCTTC
CASRGIATINEQFF
>14|-|-|TRBV7-2|TRBJ2-5
TGTGCCAGCAGCTTCGTGTGGGATGAGAAGACCCAGTACTTC
CASSFVWDEKTQYF
>17|-|TRBD2|TRBV5-1|TRBJ2-2
TGCGCCAGCAGCTGGTACCTAGCGGGGGGTTCAACCGGGGAGCTGTTTTTT
CASSWYLAGGSTGELFF
>17|once|-|TRBV27|TRBJ2-6
TGTGCCAGCAGTTTAATGTTCGGGCGCTCTGGGGCCAACGTCCTGACTTTC
CASSLMFGRSGANVLTF
>11|few|-|TRBV12-3/TRBV12-4|TRBJ1-1
TGTGCCAGCACCAGGCAAACTGAAGCTTTCTTT
CASTRQTEAFF
>16|-|-|TRBV6-5|TRBJ1-3
TGTGCCAGCAGTTACGGAGGGGATAGCTCTGGAAACACCATATATTTT
CASSYGGDSSGNTIYF
>16|-|TRBD2|TRBV5-1|TRBJ2-5
TGCGCCAGCAGGACGTGGGCTAGCGGGGGGCTGGAGACCCAGTACTTC
CASRTWASGGLETQYF
>16|-|TRBD2|TRBV3-1/TRBV3-2|TRBJ2-2
TGTGCCAGCAGCCATATCTCTAGCGGGCCGGGGGGGGAGCTGTTTTTT
CASSHISSGPGGELFF
>17|few|TRBD2|TRBV3-1/TRBV3-2|TRBJ2-2
TGTGCCAGCAGCCAAGGTTTGGTTCTAGCGGGTTCCGGGGAGCTGTTTTTT
CASSQGLVLAGSGELFF
>15|-|-|TRBV19|TRBJ2-1
TGTGCCAGTAGTATCCATGAGGAGGGGAGCTTGGAGCAGTTCTTC
CASSIHEEGSLEQFF
>13|-|-|TRBV11-2|TRBJ1-2
TGTGCCAGCACCCCGGGGAGTAACTATGGCTACACCTTC
CASTPGSNYGYTF
>14|-|-|TRBV11-1|TRBJ1-1
TGTGCCAGCAGCTTAGAGCCCATTAACACTGAAGCTTTCTTT
CASSLEPINTEAFF
>14|-|-|TRBV6-6|TRBJ2-5
TGTGCCAGCAGTACACGGGACCACGGGGAGACCCAGTACTTC
CASSTRDHGETQYF
>15|-|-|TRBV19|TRBJ1-4
TGTGCCAGTAGCGCCTACAGTGATCTATTAGAAAAACTGTTTTTT
CASSAYSDLLEKLFF
>16|-|-|TRBV11-2|TRBJ2-3
TGTGCCAGCCGAGACCCGGGGCGGACTAGCACAGATACGCAGTATTTT
CASRDPGRTSTDTQYF
>16|-|TRBD1|TRBV12-5|TRBJ1-2
TGTGCTAGTGGTTTGTCCGCCGGCAGGGGGCCGTATGGCTACACCTTC
CASGLSAGRGPYGYTF
>15|-|TRBD2|TRBV7-3|TRBJ2-5
TGTGCCAGCAGCTTAAACGGGGGGGCCTGGGAGACCCAGTACTTC
CASSLNGGAWETQYF
>15|-|TRBD2|TRBV7-7|TRBJ2-3
TGTGCCAGCGCCCAACTAGCGGGGGACACAGATACGCAGTATTTT
CASAQLAGDTDTQYF
>13|few|-|TRBV28|TRBJ1-2
TGTGCCAGCAGTGTAACAAACAACTATGGCTACACCTTC
CASSVTNNYGYTF
>15|once|-|TRBV5-1|TRBJ1-4
TGCGCCAGCAGCTTGGCCGCCCTTGAATCGGAAAAACTGTTTTTT
CASSLAALESEKLFF
>16|-|TRBD1|TRBV5-1|TRBJ1-2
TGCGCCAGCAGCTTGGATGGGACAGGGGGCACCTATGGCTACACCTTC
CASSLDGTGGTYGYTF
>14|-|-|TRBV27|TRBJ1-2
TGTGCCAGCAGTTTATCGGAGGGTTGGTATGGCTACACCTTC
CASSLSEGWYGYTF
>16|-|-|TRBV24-1|TRBJ2-2
TGTGCCACCAGTGACCGTTTTGGACGGGGCACCGGGGAGCTGTTTTTT
CATSDRFGRGTGELFF
>11|-|-|TRBV6-5|TRBJ2-4
TGTGCCAGCAGGGCGCTAAACATTCAGTACTTC
CASRALNIQYF
>13|-|-|TRBV9|TRBJ2-3
TGTGCCAGCAGCGTACGGGGGACAGATACGCAGTATTTT
CASSVRGTDTQYF
>13|-|-|TRBV5-1|TRBJ1-5
TGCGCCAGCAGCCCTGACCTCAATCAGCCCCAGCATTTT
CASSPDLNQPQHF
>16|-|TRBD2|TRBV28|TRBJ2-1
TGTGCCAGCAGTACCTCGGGGACTAGCGGGGGGGGTGAGCAGTTCTTC
CASSTSGTSGGGEQFF
>12|-|-|TRBV6-6|TRBJ1-5
TGTGCCAGCAGTTACTTTGGCCGGGCCCAGCATTTT
CASSYFGRAQHF
>12|-|-|TRBV6-2/TRBV6-3|TRBJ1-5
TGTGCCAGCAGTTACAGGGAACAGCCCCAGCATTTT
CASSYREQPQHF
>14|-|-|TRBV10-3|TRBJ2-5
TGTGCCATCAGTTATTCTGGGGCTGGGGAGACCCAGTACTTC
CAISYSGAGETQYF
>16|-|-|TRBV2|TRBJ1-2
TGTGCCAGCAGGGCAGGGCGCCGTGGCCCCTTCTATGGCTACACCTTC
CASRAGRRGPFYGYTF
>11|-|-|TRBV29-1|TRBJ1-1
TGCAGCGTCGAGGGGCCCACTGAAGCTTTCTTT
CSVEGPTEAFF
>13|-|-|TRBV6-5|TRBJ2-1
TGTGCCAGCAGAAGGGACGGGAACAATGAGCAGTTCTTC
CASRRDGNNEQFF
>15|-|TRBD2|TRBV5-1|TRBJ2-1
TGCGCCAGCACTACAGCGGGGGGCTCCTACAATGAGCAGTTCTTC
CASTTAGGSYNEQFF
>16|-|-|TRBV21-1|TRBJ2-1
TGTGCCAGCAGCATTCCGCGGGGGGGGGCTAGGAATGAGCAGTTCTTC
CASSIPRGGARNEQFF
>15|once|TRBD1|TRBV2|TRBJ2-4
TGTGCCAGCAGTGGAGGGACAGAGGCCAAAAACATTCAGTACTTC
CASSGGTEAKNIQYF
>12|-|TRBD1|TRBV29-1|TRBJ2-5
TGCAGCGTTGATAGACAGGGTGGGACCCAGTACTTC
CSVDRQGGTQYF
>13|-|-|TRBV19|TRBJ1-6
TGTGCCAGTAGTATAGTCGGGGATTCACCCCTCCACTTT
CASSIVGDSPLHF
>18|-|-|TRBV6-1|TRBJ1-2
TGTGCCAGCAGTGAACACCATGAAATTTCCTCGGGCGTGCGTGGCTACACCTTC
CASSEHHEISSGVRGYTF
>15|-|TRBD1|TRBV6-2/TRBV6-3|TRBJ1-5
TGTGCCAGCAGTTCAACAGGGGGAAACAATCAGCCCCAGCATTTT
CASSSTGGNNQPQHF
>14|-|-|TRBV7-2|TRBJ2-1
TGTGCCAGCAGCTTAGAAACTAACTACAATGAGCAGTTCTTC
CASSLETNYNEQFF
>12|-|-|TRBV30|TRBJ1-4
TGTGCCTGGAGTGTAGGTGGTAGGGCCCTGTTTTTT
CAWSVGGRALFF
>15|once|TRBD1|TRBV5-8|TRBJ1-4
TGTGCCAGCAGCCTTCAAGGGGGCTATGAAGAAAAACTGTTTTTT
CASSLQGGYEEKLFF
>15|-|-|TRBV5-1|TRBJ2-1
TGCGCCAGCAGGTATCGCGACAGCTCCTACAATGAGCAGTTCTTC
CASRYRDSSYNEQFF
>14|-|-|TRBV27|TRBJ2-2
TGTGCCAGCAGTTTATGGGGGGTCGCCGGGGAGCTGTTTTTT
CASSLWGVAGELFF
>14|-|-|TRBV15|TRBJ1-4
TGTGCCACCAGCAGATCCACCGGCCCTGAAAAACTGTTTTTT
CATSRSTGPEKLFF
>15|-|-|TRBV4-1|TRBJ1-5
TGCGCCAGCAGCCAAGAGGGGTTTAGCAATCAGCCCCAGCATTTT
CASSQEGFSNQPQHF
>14|-|-|TRBV7-9|TRBJ1-2
TGTGCCAGCAGCTATGGACGGGAGAACTATGGCTACACCTTC
CASSYGRENYGYTF
>15|-|TRBD1|TRBV6-5|TRBJ1-5
TGTGCCAGCAGGCCGATAACAGGGGATTCTCAGCCCCAGCATTTT
CASRPITGDSQPQHF
>15|-|-|TRBV7-2|TRBJ2-2
TGTGCCAGCAGCTTAGTTCTGGGGAACACCGGGGAGCTGTTTTTT
CASSLVLGNTGELFF
>13|-|-|TRBV5-6|TRBJ1-1
TGTGCCAGCAGCGAACAGTGGAACACTGAAGCTTTCTTT
CASSEQWNTEAFF